This note documents a single T cell receptor (beta chain) sequence. The antigen is undetermined. V shed 5 bases and J shed 5 bases, with 21 bases lying between them. The length of the CDR3 is 16 residues. Germline V gene sequence: CDR1 SGHTA, CDR2 FQGNSA. The sample is drawn from a study of response to subunit inactivated influenza vaccine. Study results and caveats: Authors proposed each seasonal influenza vaccination draws in few new T cells.

MiXCR, applied by TCRdb to the RT-PCR reads, yields one record per CDR3 protein. The table has 710,000 or so distinct CDR3 sequences, about 15% seen once. The TCR comes from a man aged 50-60 years who received an inactivated influenza vaccine. The chain recombines TRBV7-2 with TRBJ2-5; D is tentatively TRBD1 or TRBD2 (7 bases each). Sequenced material: PBMCs from blood, taken approximately 13 days after vaccination. The CDR3 region is CASSHRGLAESETQYF. The CDR3 DNA reads as TGTGCCAGCAGCCACAGGGGCCTAGCGGAGTCGGAGACCCAGTACTTC.